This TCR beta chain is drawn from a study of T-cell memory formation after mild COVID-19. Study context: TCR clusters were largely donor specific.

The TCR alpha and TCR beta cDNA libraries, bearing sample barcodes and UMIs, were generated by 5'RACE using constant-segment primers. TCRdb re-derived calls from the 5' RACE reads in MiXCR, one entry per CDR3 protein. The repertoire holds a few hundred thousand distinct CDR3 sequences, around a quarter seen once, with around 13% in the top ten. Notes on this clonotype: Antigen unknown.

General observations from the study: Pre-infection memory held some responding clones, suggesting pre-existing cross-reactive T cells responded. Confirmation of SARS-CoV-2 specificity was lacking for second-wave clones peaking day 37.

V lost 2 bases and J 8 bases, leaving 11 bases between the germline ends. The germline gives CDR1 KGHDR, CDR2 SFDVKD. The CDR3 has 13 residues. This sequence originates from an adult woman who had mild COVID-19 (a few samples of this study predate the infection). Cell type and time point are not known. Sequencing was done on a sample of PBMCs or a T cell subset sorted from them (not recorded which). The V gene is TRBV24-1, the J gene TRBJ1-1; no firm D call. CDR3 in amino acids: CATSDWEGREAFF. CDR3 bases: TGTGCCACCAGTGATTGGGAGGGTAGGGAAGCTTTCTTT.